These 29 T cell receptor beta chains were sequenced from one sample in a study of Ad26.COV2.S vaccination and SARS-CoV-2 variants. The treatment denotes: some 20 received Ad26.COV2.S at low or high dose, single or two shots; 5 received placebo; per-sample allocation not given. Specimen acquisition occurred on day 63 following the initial vaccine or placebo injection. Clones were sequenced by immunoSEQ multiplex PCR, and TCRdb holds only the in-frame ones, with some missing. Among around 370,000 clones, roughly 81% were seen once, and the ten largest hold less than 4%. The source material was peripheral blood, sampled in a trial of Ad26.COV2.S vaccine versus placebo. These TCRs come from a person between 18 and 65 years old who received the Ad26.COV2.S COVID-19 vaccine or a placebo.

The rearrangement uses TRBV7-9 and TRBJ2-7; D perhaps matches TRBD2 (6 bases). Germline V gene lookup returns CDR1 SEHNR and CDR2 FQNEAQ (reference sequence). V dropped 4 bases and J dropped 1 base, with 23 bases sitting between them. The CDR3 covers 18 residues. CDR3 in DNA: TGTGCCAGCAGCTCCCCGAAACTTAGCGGAGTGAAGTCCTACGAGCAGTACTTC. Its protein is CASSSPKLSGVKSYEQYF.

The rearrangement uses TRBV14 and TRBJ1-3; D gene uncertain. Germline CDR1 reads SGHDN; CDR2 reads FVKESK. Trimming shortened V by 1 base and J by 1 base, and 8 bases separated the two germline ends. The CDR3 consists of 15 residues. The CDR3 DNA follows: TGTGCCAGCAGCCAAGCGAAGGGTTCTGGAAACACCATATATTTT. This codes for CASSQAKGSGNTIYF.

The gene calls are TRBV12-5 and TRBJ1-5, with a weak D call TRBD1 (5 bases). Germline V gives CDR1 LGHNT, CDR2 FRNRAP. Between the trimmed V and J ends, which lost 1 base and 8 bases, there was a span of 9 bases. This CDR3 has 13 amino acids. The CDR3 nucleotides are TGTGCTAGTGGTTTGGGAAAGGACAAGCCCCAGCATTTT. Protein product: CASGLGKDKPQHF.

This clone was counted once. This chain connects TRBV27 to TRBJ2-2; TRBD2 agrees at 11 bases. J gave up 3 bases and V 3 bases, and 12 bases lay outside the gene matches. The CDR3 contains 19 residues. The germline V gene has CDR1 MNHEY and CDR2 SMNVEV (reference sequence). CDR3 sequence: CASSFRSLGLAEYTGELFF. The CDR3 DNA follows: TGTGCCAGCAGTTTCCGGTCTTTGGGACTAGCGGAATACACCGGGGAGCTGTTTTTT.

The count of this clone is one. V usage is TRBV28 and J usage is TRBJ2-1; D is possibly TRBD1 or TRBD2 (6 bases each). The germline V and J ends were trimmed by 5 bases and 9 bases, with 17 bases remaining between them. The CDR3 runs to 14 residues. CDR1 and CDR2 (germline): MDHEN, SYDVKM. CDR3: CASSKGGTTPEQFF. The CDR3 DNA follows: TGTGCCAGCAGTAAGGGGGGTACCACACCTGAGCAGTTCTTC. Complete variable domain (other parts from reference TRBV28 and TRBJ2-1): DVKVTQSSRYLVKRTGEKVFLECVQDMDHENMFWYRQDPGLGLRLIYFSYDVKMKEKGDIPEGYSVSREKKERFSLILESASTNQTSMYLCASSKGGTTPEQFFGPGTRLTVL.

The J gene is TRBJ2-5, the V gene TRBV5-8, with D possibly matching TRBD1 (6 bases). V gave up 1 base and J gave up 4 bases, with 8 bases separating them. CDR3 length: 13 residues. CDR1 and CDR2 (germline): SGHTS, YDEGEE. The CDR3 reads CASSLLGAETQYF. For the CDR3, the DNA is TGTGCCAGCAGCTTGTTGGGGGCAGAGACCCAGTACTTC. The complete variable domain, with remaining parts taken from reference TRBV5-8 and TRBJ2-5, reads EAGVTQSPTHLIKTRGQQATLRCSPISGHTSVYWYQQALGLGLQFLLWYDEGEERNRGNFPPRFSGRQFPNYSSELNVNALELEDSALYLCASSLLGAETQYFGPGTRLLVL.

This sequence joins TRBV11-2 and TRBJ1-5; no clear D. V lost 1 base and J lost 0, with 10 bases in between. This CDR3 spans 16 amino acids. Germline V CDR1 and CDR2: SGHAT, FQNNGV. CDR3 sequence: CASSLVPGTSNQPQHF. The CDR3 nucleotides are TGTGCCAGCAGCTTAGTCCCAGGAACTAGCAATCAGCCCCAGCATTTT. The complete variable domain, with remaining parts taken from reference TRBV11-2 and TRBJ1-5, reads EAGVAQSPRYKIIEKRQSVAFWCNPISGHATLYWYQQILGQGPKLLIQFQNNGVVDDSQLPKDRFSAERLKGVDSTLKIQPAKLEDSAVYLCASSLVPGTSNQPQHFGDGTRLSIL.

The rearrangement links TRBV6-5 to TRBJ1-1; 7 bases match TRBD1. CDR3 size: 14 residues. The V gene end was trimmed by 6 bases and the J gene end by 7 bases; junction bases not matched to a gene: 11. Per the germline V gene, CDR1 is MNHEY and CDR2 is SVGAGI. The CDR3 DNA is TGTGCCAGCAGACTAACGACCGGGACAGATGAAGCTTTCTTT. Translating it yields CASRLTTGTDEAFF.

The gene calls are TRBV9 and TRBJ2-3, with a possible D match to TRBD2 (6 bases). Trimming shortened V by 0 bases and J by 2 bases, and 16 bases separated the two germline ends. Germline V gives CDR1 SGDLS, CDR2 YYNGEE. The CDR3 has 17 amino acids. The CDR3 bases are TGTGCCAGCAGCGTAGGGGGTGGCGGGGCCCCCACAGATACGCAGTATTTT. Translation gives CASSVGGGGAPTDTQYF.

The gene calls are TRBV11-2 and TRBJ1-6; 7 bases fit TRBD1. Germline CDR1 SGHAT, CDR2 FQNNGV. CDR3 length equals 15 residues. V was clipped by 0 bases and J by 10 bases; unmatched bases: 6. The CDR3 region has the DNA TGTGCCAGCAGCTTAGAGGGACAGCCAAACTCACCCCTCCACTTT. Its translation is CASSLEGQPNSPLHF. Based on the CDR3 plus reference TRBV11-2 and TRBJ1-6, the full variable domain is EAGVAQSPRYKIIEKRQSVAFWCNPISGHATLYWYQQILGQGPKLLIQFQNNGVVDDSQLPKDRFSAERLKGVDSTLKIQPAKLEDSAVYLCASSLEGQPNSPLHFGNGTRLTVT.

This sequence joins TRBV30 and TRBJ1-5, with D unclear. Between the trimmed V and J ends, which lost 2 bases and 7 bases, there was a span of 15 bases. The CDR3 is 14 residues long. Per the germline V gene, CDR1 is GTSNPN and CDR2 is SVGIG (reference sequence). The DNA of the CDR3 is TGTGCCTGGAGTTTAGGAGGGTCCGGACAGCCCCAGCATTTT. Amino acids: CAWSLGGSGQPQHF.

The J gene is TRBJ1-4, the V gene TRBV23-1; the D is unclear. TRBV23-1 counts as an open reading frame of uncertain function. This CDR3 is 15 amino acids long. The V gene lost 0 bases and the J gene lost 1 base, with 6 bases spanning the gap. CDR3 protein: CASSQSKETNEKLFF. In DNA form, the CDR3 reads TGCGCCAGCAGTCAATCGAAGGAAACTAATGAAAAACTGTTTTTT.

This chain joins TRBV7-2 and TRBJ2-7, with a weak D call TRBD2 (6 bases). The CDR3 contains 16 residues. The V end lost 5 bases, the J end lost 0 bases, and 17 bases lay between the germline ends. Germline values: CDR1 SGHTA, CDR2 FQGNSA. The DNA of the CDR3 is TGTGCCAGCAGCCTATCACGGGACTTAAGCTCCTACGAGCAGTACTTC. Translating gives CASSLSRDLSSYEQYF. The full variable domain, with the rest looked up from reference TRBV7-2 and TRBJ2-7, is GAGVSQSPSNKVTEKGKDVELRCDPISGHTALYWYRQSLGQGLEFLIYFQGNSAPDKSGLPSDRFSAERTGGSVSTLTIQRTQQEDSAVYLCASSLSRDLSSYEQYFGPGTRLTVT.

The chain recombines TRBV6-6 with TRBJ1-3, with 7 positions matching TRBD1. The CDR3 length is 15 residues. Germline CDR1 reads MNHNY; CDR2 reads SVGAGI (reference sequence). Germline trimming cut 6 bases from V and 1 base from J; bases unmatched to any gene: 6. Here the CDR3 reads CASRRDSGSGNTIYF. DNA for the CDR3: TGTGCCAGCAGGAGGGACAGCGGATCTGGAAACACCATATATTTT.

This clone was picked up one time. The chain recombines TRBV27 with TRBJ2-5; D is perhaps TRBD2 (5 bases). From germline, CDR1 is MNHEY and CDR2 SMNVEV (reference sequence). The CDR3 covers 14 residues. Trimming shortened V by 6 bases and J by 5 bases, and 16 bases separated the two germline ends. CDR3 loop: CASSLGAPWETQYF. DNA for the CDR3: TGTGCCAGCAGCCTGGGAGCCCCATGGGAGACCCAGTACTTC.

The chain is built from TRBV4-3 and TRBJ2-2; 10 nucleotides align to TRBD1. In germline, CDR1 is LGHNA, CDR2 YSLEER. This CDR3 spans 17 amino acids. With V trimmed by 3 bases and J by 4 bases, 8 bases remained unmatched. The CDR3 here is CASSQDPGQGPTGELFF. CDR3 nucleotides: TGCGCCAGCAGCCAGGACCCGGGACAGGGGCCCACCGGGGAGCTGTTTTTT.

V gene TRBV12-5 combines with J gene TRBJ2-6; TRBD1 agrees at 7 bases. V gave up 5 bases and J gave up 0 bases; unmatched junction bases: 7. Germline CDR1 and CDR2: LGHNT and FRNRAP. The CDR3 runs to 17 residues. The CDR3 DNA reads as TGTGCTAGTGGTCCCGGGACAGAGAGCTCTGGGGCCAACGTCCTGACTTTC. Its protein product is CASGPGTESSGANVLTF.

The V and J genes are TRBV3-1 (or the pseudogene TRBV3-2) and TRBJ2-5, with TRBD2 identical over 9 bases. The V gene's germline CDR1 is LGHDT and CDR2 YNNKEL (reference sequence). The CDR3 runs 15 residues. The V gene end was trimmed by 4 bases and the J gene end by 2 bases; junction bases not matched to a gene: 5. CDR3 in amino acids: CASSPRLAEQETQYF. CDR3 nucleotide sequence: TGTGCCAGCAGCCCCCGACTAGCGGAGCAAGAGACCCAGTACTTC.

V and J are TRBV10-1 and TRBJ1-3, with D uncertain. The CDR3 contains 12 residues. Between the trimmed V and J ends, which lost 3 bases and 3 bases, there was a span of 3 bases. Germline assignment: CDR1 WNHNN and CDR2 SYGVQD (reference sequence). The CDR3 is CASSDGGNTIYF. The CDR3 DNA is TGCGCCAGCAGTGACGGTGGAAACACCATATATTTT.

J is TRBJ1-1 and V is TRBV5-4; D is possibly TRBD1 (5 bases). Trimming cost V 3 bases and J 0 bases, with 12 bases left between them. The CDR3 runs to 15 residues. Germline V gene data show CDR1 as SGHNT and CDR2 as YYREEE (reference sequence). CDR3 sequence reads: CASSWGGTLNTEAFF. The CDR3 DNA is TGTGCCAGCAGCTGGGGGGGGACTCTGAACACTGAAGCTTTCTTT.

The chain links TRBV6-6 to TRBJ1-3; no reliable D call. Trimming shortened V by 0 bases and J by 4 bases, and 1 base separated the two germline ends. Germline V lookup: CDR1 MNHNY, CDR2 SVGAGI (reference sequence). The CDR3 extends over 12 amino acids. CDR3 coding DNA: TGTGCCAGCAGTTACTCAGGAAACACCATATATTTT. The encoded protein is CASSYSGNTIYF.

This rearrangement joins TRBV10-3 to TRBJ1-2; D uncertain. Germline V CDR1 and CDR2: ENHRY, SYGVKD. The CDR3 has 11 residues. V was trimmed by 5 bases and J by 8 bases, leaving 9 bases between them. The CDR3 sequence: CAISSLGGYTF. DNA for the CDR3: TGTGCCATCAGTTCCCTGGGGGGCTACACCTTC.

The chain carries TRBV6-5 and TRBJ1-2, with 10 bases lining up with TRBD1. With V trimmed by 5 bases and J by 4 bases, 4 bases remained unmatched. CDR1 MNHEY and CDR2 SVGAGI come from the germline V gene. The CDR3 length is 14 residues. CDR3 coding DNA: TGTGCCAGCAGTCCGGGACAGGGGTTCTATGGCTACACCTTC. It specifies CASSPGQGFYGYTF.

The rearrangement joins TRBV6-5 to TRBJ1-5, with 7 bases lining up with TRBD1. The CDR3 is 13 amino acids. J gave up 1 base and V 6 bases, and 0 bases lay outside the gene matches. Germline-derived CDR1 and CDR2 are MNHEY and SVGAGI. The CDR3 sequence is CASRQGSNQPQHF. CDR3 nucleotides: TGTGCCAGCAGACAGGGGAGCAATCAGCCCCAGCATTTT.

This clone was observed many times. This CDR3 is also generated by other DNA sequences in the sample. This chain uses TRBV5-4 with TRBJ2-2; no clear D. The CDR3 runs to 13 residues. V was cut by 1 base and J by 4 bases, with 5 bases left in between. The V gene's germline CDR1 is SGHNT and CDR2 YYREEE (reference sequence). CDR3 protein: CASSLYGTGELFF. CDR3 nucleotide sequence: TGTGCCAGCAGCTTGTACGGCACCGGGGAGCTGTTTTTT.

V and J are TRBV7-9 and TRBJ2-7, with unresolved D. The CDR3 is 14 amino acids. Trimming left V 3 bases short and J 0 bases short, with 9 bases between. The germline V gene has CDR1 SEHNR and CDR2 FQNEAQ (reference sequence). The CDR3 is CASSFAGFSYEQYF. DNA for the CDR3: TGTGCCAGCAGCTTTGCCGGGTTCTCCTACGAGCAGTACTTC.

This chain joins TRBV2 and TRBJ2-1; 8 bases align to TRBD2. The CDR3 runs 13 residues. Germline CDR1 reads SNHLY; CDR2 reads FYNNEI. V was clipped by 8 bases and J by 7 bases; unmatched bases: 7. CDR3: CASQREGRNEQFF. CDR3 coding DNA: TGTGCCAGCCAACGGGAGGGCCGTAATGAGCAGTTCTTC.

This clone was seen only once. The rearrangement uses TRBV7-2 and TRBJ2-2; TRBD2 aligns across 14 bases. The CDR3 consists of 17 residues. Germline trimming cut 5 bases from V and 1 base from J; bases unmatched to any gene: 3. The germline V gene has CDR1 SGHTA and CDR2 FQGNSA. The CDR3 DNA follows: TGTGCCAGCAGCACCGGGACTAGCGGGAGGAACACCGGGGAGCTGTTTTTT. As protein: CASSTGTSGRNTGELFF. The complete variable domain, with remaining parts taken from reference TRBV7-2 and TRBJ2-2, reads GAGVSQSPSNKVTEKGKDVELRCDPISGHTALYWYRQSLGQGLEFLIYFQGNSAPDKSGLPSDRFSAERTGGSVSTLTIQRTQQEDSAVYLCASSTGTSGRNTGELFFGEGSRLTVL.

The chain couples TRBV7-2 to TRBJ2-5, with 8 bases lining up with TRBD2. The V gene end was trimmed by 3 bases and the J gene end by 1 base; junction bases not matched to a gene: 7. The CDR3 totals 16 residues. Germline CDR1 SGHTA, CDR2 FQGNSA. In DNA form, the CDR3 reads TGTGCCAGCAGCTTCCTAATAGCGGGAATCCAAGAGACCCAGTACTTC. This codes for CASSFLIAGIQETQYF.